This TCR beta chain stems from a study of CD8 T cells in Susac syndrome. Blood CD8+ and CD4+ T cells underwent high-throughput TCR beta sequencing. With random hexamers, roughly 0.5 to 1 ug RNA was reverse transcribed. TCRdb ran MiXCR on the immunoSEQ multiplex PCR reads and lists one entry per CDR3 protein. The table has some 210,000 distinct CDR3 sequences, approximately 94% seen once. Looked up from germline, CDR1 is SGHTA and CDR2 is FQGNSA. Trimming left V 5 bases short and J 1 base short, with 13 bases between. This CDR3 contains 15 residues. This receptor was obtained from a human donor with Susac syndrome. Input material: CD4+ T cells from PBMCs. V gene TRBV7-2 combines with J gene TRBJ2-3; no definite D call. The CDR3 DNA follows: TGTGCCAGCAGCATTAGGGTGCAAGGCACAGATACGCAGTATTTT. It is translated as CASSIRVQGTDTQYF.